The rows below give T cell receptor beta chains drawn from one sample of a study of T cells in localized non-small cell lung cancer. Data came from immunoSEQ multiplex PCR; TCRdb stores just in-frame clones and leaves some out. The sample holds over 20,000 clones, about 90% seen once. The sequencing used peripheral blood, collected before any cancer treatment. These receptors were taken from a woman aged 40-69 years with stage I lung adenocarcinoma. Both conserved end residues are part of each CDR3.

CDR3	J	V
CASSVRQALGEQFF	TRBJ2-1	TRBV6-4
CASSFREKLFF	TRBJ1-4	TRBV28
CASSLGLRIQETQYF	TRBJ2-5	TRBV7-2
CASSSGLTGGQETQYF	TRBJ2-5	TRBV7-9
CASSQPAAGSNQPQHF	TRBJ1-5	TRBV4-1
CASRGPGPYEQYF	TRBJ2-7	TRBV2
CASSSPQGRIQYF	TRBJ2-4	TRBV19
CASSIDVGHTEAFF	TRBJ1-1	TRBV19
CASSPDLIGHYGYTF	TRBJ1-2	TRBV2
CASSSLEPRNYGYTF	TRBJ1-2	TRBV5-1
CSVGGLYNNEQFF	TRBJ2-1	TRBV29-1
CASSSRAGEWDEQFF	TRBJ2-1	TRBV7-9
CASSITKSGELFF	TRBJ2-2	TRBV2
CSVTRQDNEKLFF	TRBJ1-4	TRBV29-1
CASSPGIIGGTEAFF	TRBJ1-1	TRBV18
CASSLGSGTRGFEQYF	TRBJ2-7	TRBV5-5
CASSELGGPNTEAFF	TRBJ1-1	TRBV6-1
CASSRSGTSGRRSTDTQYF	TRBJ2-3	TRBV13
CASSKVATSGSREQYF	TRBJ2-7	TRBV21-1
CASRTQGGSYNEQFF	TRBJ2-1	TRBV7-8
CASSYEAGANTGELFF	TRBJ2-2	TRBV6-6
CASSARLAGSVYEQYF	TRBJ2-7	TRBV19
CASTDSTGIYGYTF	TRBJ1-2	TRBV7-9
CASSLGGTRAQEQYF	TRBJ2-7	TRBV11-2
CASSLRLAGGATGELFF	TRBJ2-2	TRBV5-1
CASSLKPVITQYF	TRBJ2-3	TRBV28
CASSLLAGGFRGANVLTF	TRBJ2-6	TRBV27
CASSQAPAEYEQYF	TRBJ2-7	TRBV4-1
CASSEALGAGGYTF	TRBJ1-2	TRBV2
CATSDLGLAYEQYF	TRBJ2-7	TRBV15
CASSIMAPGLNTEAFF	TRBJ1-1	TRBV7-8
CASSESTELGDPPETQYF	TRBJ2-5	TRBV10-1
CASSLARDRDIYEQYF	TRBJ2-7	TRBV5-1
CASFGNEQFF	TRBJ2-1	TRBV28
CASSRRVGDEQYF	TRBJ2-7	TRBV4-2
CASSVQGMNTEAFF	TRBJ1-1	TRBV5-1
CASSYDRSNQPQHF	TRBJ1-5	TRBV6-6
CASHPGGINTGELFF	TRBJ2-2	TRBV5-1
CASSTYESGSGNEQYF	TRBJ2-7	TRBV9
CAWSGVGGADTQYF	TRBJ2-3	TRBV30
CASKRLADSYEQYF	TRBJ2-7	TRBV6-6
CASSPMRQRSSYGYTF	TRBJ1-2	TRBV11-2
CASRRGLAKNIQYF	TRBJ2-4	TRBV28
CASSQGMSSTDTQYF	TRBJ2-3	TRBV11-2
CASSFSGADYGYTF	TRBJ1-2	TRBV6-5
CASSLGGVYNTEAFF	TRBJ1-1	TRBV7-6